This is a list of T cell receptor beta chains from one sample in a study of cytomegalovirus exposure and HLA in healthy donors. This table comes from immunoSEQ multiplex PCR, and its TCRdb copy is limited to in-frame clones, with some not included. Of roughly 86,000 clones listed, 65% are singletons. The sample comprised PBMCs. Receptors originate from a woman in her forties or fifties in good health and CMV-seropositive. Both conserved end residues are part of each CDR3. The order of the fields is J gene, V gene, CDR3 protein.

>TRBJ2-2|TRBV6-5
CASSYGTGSGELFF
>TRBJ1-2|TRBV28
CASSLGQHYGYTF
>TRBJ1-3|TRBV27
CASSPKIQGNSGNTIYF
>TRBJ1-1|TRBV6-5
CASSYSWTDEAFF
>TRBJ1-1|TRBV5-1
CASSLVGGRTEAFF
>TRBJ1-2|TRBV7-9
CASSLGGLDSYGYTF
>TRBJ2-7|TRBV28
CASSLARPSGGRDEQYF
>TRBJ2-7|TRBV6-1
CASSEWAYEQYF
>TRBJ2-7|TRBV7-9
CASSSSGTTYEQYF
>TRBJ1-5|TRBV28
CASSSPSSQPQHF
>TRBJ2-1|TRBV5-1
CASSMTVSSSYNEQFF
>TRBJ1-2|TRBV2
CASSPTSGGYGYTF
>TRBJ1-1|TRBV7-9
CASSLDIGVNTEAFF
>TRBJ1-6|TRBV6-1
CATGGQKNSPLHF
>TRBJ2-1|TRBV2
CASSDFLAGGTYNEQFF
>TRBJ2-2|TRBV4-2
CASSQDWLAGATGELFF
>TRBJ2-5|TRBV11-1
CASTPGQGKETQYF
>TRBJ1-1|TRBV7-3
CASSIFPIRGNTEAFF
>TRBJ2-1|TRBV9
CASSASGTNYNEQFF
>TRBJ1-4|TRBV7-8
CASSLSGAGDEKLFF
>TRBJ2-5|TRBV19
CASSLNRGETQYF
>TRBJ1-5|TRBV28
CASSFSPGTGNQPQHF
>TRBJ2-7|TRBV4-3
CASSQYISYEQYF
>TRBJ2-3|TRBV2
CASSDRGEEADTQYF
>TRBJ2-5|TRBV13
CASSVDRRLETQYF
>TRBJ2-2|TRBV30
CAWSRTVTGELFF
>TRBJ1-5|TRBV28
CASSLVVWRGRGNQPQHF
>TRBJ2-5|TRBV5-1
CASSVGTGGTETQYF
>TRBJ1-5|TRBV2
CASTPDRVGQPQHF
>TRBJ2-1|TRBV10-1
CASSAPGGGQQFF
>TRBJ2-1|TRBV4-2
CASSQEAGGSYNEQFF
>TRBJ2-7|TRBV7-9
CASSFYQGSEQYF
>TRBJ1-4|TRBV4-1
CASSPGTGDEKLFF
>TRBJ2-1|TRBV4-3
CASSPLAGASNEQFF
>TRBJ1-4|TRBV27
CASRRTGAYEKLFF